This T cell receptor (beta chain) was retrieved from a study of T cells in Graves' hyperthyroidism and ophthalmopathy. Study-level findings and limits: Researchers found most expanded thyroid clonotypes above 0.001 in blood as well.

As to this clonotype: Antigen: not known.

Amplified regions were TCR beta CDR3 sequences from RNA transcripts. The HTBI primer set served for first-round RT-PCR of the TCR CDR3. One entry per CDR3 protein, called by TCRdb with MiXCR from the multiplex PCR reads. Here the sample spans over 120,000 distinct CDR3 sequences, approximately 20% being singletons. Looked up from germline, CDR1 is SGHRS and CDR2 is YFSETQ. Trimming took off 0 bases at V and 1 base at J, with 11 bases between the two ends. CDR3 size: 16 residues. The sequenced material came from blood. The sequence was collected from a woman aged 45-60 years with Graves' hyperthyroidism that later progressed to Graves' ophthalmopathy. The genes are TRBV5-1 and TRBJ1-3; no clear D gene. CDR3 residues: CASSLGEEVSGNTIYF. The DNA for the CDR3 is TGCGCCAGCAGCTTGGGGGAGGAAGTTTCTGGAAACACCATATATTTT. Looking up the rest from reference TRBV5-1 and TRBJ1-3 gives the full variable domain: KAGVTQTPRYLIKTRGQQVTLSCSPISGHRSVSWYQQTPGQGLQFLFEYFSETQRNKGNFPGRFSGRQFSNSRSEMNVSTLELGDSALYLCASSLGEEVSGNTIYFGEGSWLTVV.